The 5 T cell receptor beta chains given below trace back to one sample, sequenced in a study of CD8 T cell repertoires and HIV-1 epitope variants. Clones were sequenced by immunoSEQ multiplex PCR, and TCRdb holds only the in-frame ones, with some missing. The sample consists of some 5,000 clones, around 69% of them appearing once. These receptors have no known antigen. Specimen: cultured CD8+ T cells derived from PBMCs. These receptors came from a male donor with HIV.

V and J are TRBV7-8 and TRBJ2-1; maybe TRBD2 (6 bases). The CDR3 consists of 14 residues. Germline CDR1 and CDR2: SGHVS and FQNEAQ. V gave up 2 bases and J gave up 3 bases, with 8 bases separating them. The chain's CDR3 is CASSLQGGYNEQFF. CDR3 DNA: TGTGCCAGCAGCTTACAGGGAGGCTACAATGAGCAGTTCTTC.

The CDR3 reads CASSWRQSSYNEQFF. CDR3 coding DNA: TGTGCCAGCAGTTGGAGACAGAGCTCCTACAATGAGCAGTTCTTC. This chain connects TRBV7-3 to TRBJ2-1; TRBD1 is a possible D gene (5 bases). This CDR3 region has 15 residues. The V end lost 6 bases, the J end lost 0 bases, and 12 bases lay between the germline ends. Per the germline V gene, CDR1 is SGHTA and CDR2 is FQGTGA. The variable domain in full, completed from reference TRBV7-3 and TRBJ2-1, reads GAGVSQTPSNKVTEKGKYVELRCDPISGHTALYWYRQSLGQGPEFLIYFQGTGAADDSGLPNDRFFAVRPEGSVSTLKIQRTERGDSAVYLCASSWRQSSYNEQFFGPGTRLTVL.

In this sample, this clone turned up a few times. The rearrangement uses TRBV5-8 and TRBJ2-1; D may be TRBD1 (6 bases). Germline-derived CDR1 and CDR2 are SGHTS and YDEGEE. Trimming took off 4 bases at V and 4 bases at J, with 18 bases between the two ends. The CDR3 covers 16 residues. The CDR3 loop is CASSPEAGVVYNEQFF. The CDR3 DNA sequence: TGTGCCAGCAGCCCCGAGGCAGGGGTTGTTTACAATGAGCAGTTCTTC.

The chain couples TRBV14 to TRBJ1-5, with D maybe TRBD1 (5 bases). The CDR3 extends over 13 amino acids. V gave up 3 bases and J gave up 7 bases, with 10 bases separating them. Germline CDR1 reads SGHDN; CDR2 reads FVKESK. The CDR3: CASSQGRGQPQHF. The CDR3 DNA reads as TGTGCCAGCAGCCAGGGACGTGGGCAGCCCCAGCATTTT.

Written as DNA, the CDR3 is TGTGCCAGCAGTGACGCGACTAGCGGGGGGTCAGATACGCAGTATTTT. Translating gives CASSDATSGGSDTQYF. J is TRBJ2-3 and V is TRBV6-4; 13 positions agree with TRBD2. The CDR3 runs to 16 residues. Germline CDR1 reads MRHNA; CDR2 reads SNTAGT. V shed 2 bases and J 4 bases; nucleotides not matched to a gene: 3.